This TCR beta chain stems from a study of cytomegalovirus exposure and HLA in healthy donors. The PCR ran on 60 Vbeta and 13 Jbeta primers. This table comes from immunoSEQ multiplex PCR, and its TCRdb copy is limited to in-frame clones, with some not included. The sample shows about 200,000 clones, about 82% of them seen only once. Trimming removed 3 bases from V and 5 bases from J; junction bases left unmatched: 6. This CDR3 is 14 amino acids long. The germline CDR1 and CDR2 sequences are SEHNR and FQNEAQ (reference sequence). The sequencing input was PBMCs. The sequence came from a woman aged 45-60 years in good health and CMV-seronegative. The chain carries TRBV7-9 and TRBJ2-5, with 7 bases lining up with TRBD1. The DNA of the CDR3 is TGTGCCAGCAGCTTCAGACAGGGTGGGGAGACCCAGTACTTC. Its protein product is CASSFRQGGETQYF.